This T cell receptor (beta chain) was retrieved from a study of blood T cells in healthy people across ages. About the study: For every two T cells, template switching captured about one barcoded beta molecule.

Study-wide findings and caveats: Measured against age, TCR beta diversity per million T cells decreased in a roughly linear manner. CMV status of donors was unknown, possibly confounding expanded clonotype changes.

Germline CDR1 reads DFQATT; CDR2 reads SNEGSKA (reference sequence). This CDR3 has 14 amino acids. V lost 3 bases and J lost 2, with 13 bases in between. Then a second PCR, running roughly 7 to 11 cycles, was carried out with a sample-barcoded 5' primer and a J-beta primer mix. The authors tagged each cDNA molecule using a template-switch adaptor with 12 random nucleotides. Using its own MiXCR run on the 5' RACE reads, TCRdb lists one record per CDR3 protein. This sample has around 800,000 distinct CDR3 sequences, with 50% to 65% found just once. Concerning this clonotype: The target antigen is unknown.

Specimen: blood. The chain couples TRBV20-1 to TRBJ2-5; D is possibly TRBD1 or TRBD2 (5 bases each). This sequence was found in an elderly man in good health. CDR3 in amino acids: CSASPVGEQETQYF. The CDR3 DNA reads as TGCAGTGCTAGTCCTGTGGGGGAACAAGAGACCCAGTACTTC.